The TCR beta chain described here comes from a study of T cells after yellow fever vaccination (dated by TCRdb to the late 2010s). For context, the study as a whole: Libraries from fractions with low cell numbers were prepared with the SMART-Seq v4 Ultra Low Input RNA kit. To follow T-cell clones before and after both primary and booster YFV17D yellow fever vaccination, bulk TCR alpha and beta repertoires underwent longitudinal sequencing. The cohort comprised two healthy male donors, one aged 18 to 30 and one aged 30 to 40 years. Blood was collected at multiple timepoints before and after primary and secondary immunization, and bulk PBMC replicates and cell subsets were isolated. Paper-wide results and their limitations: The study included only a couple of donors, which limits how far the findings can be generalized. The secondary T-cell response was weaker than the primary response but faster, peaking on day 5 instead of day 15. A small share of clonotypes occurred in both CD4 and CD8 compartments, likely arising from convergent recombination. Most clones expanded after primary vaccination were re-detected after the booster (about 96% of CD4 and roughly 87% of CD8), suggesting broad memory maintenance. Because abundant contaminating clonotypes from the bulk population could be contained in FACS-sorted repertoires, computational filtering was required.

This specimen's treatment or condition label, per the study, means: live attenuated yellow fever vaccine strain. At each blood-draw timepoint, two biological replicates of bulk PBMCs were obtained. A standard Ficoll-Paque protocol was used to isolate PBMCs from peripheral blood. RNA was extracted with TriZol from bulk PBMCs, CD4 and CD8 fractions, and dextramer-positive and dextramer-negative fractions. From its cysteine to its phenylalanine, the CDR3 spans 12 amino acids. The retained sequence is limited to the CDR3, 36 bases, with the frame set at the first base. The trim is 4 bases for V and 2 bases for J, with a gap of 5 bases between the germline ends. CDR1 MGHDK and CDR2 SYGVNS are derived from the germline V gene. Comment on this clonotype: This receptor's antigen is unknown. No base-level quality is on record; no much larger clone is a single base apart.

Synthesis of TCR cDNA relied on 5'RACE template switching, a step that introduced a universal primer site along with unique molecular identifiers. Priming for cDNA synthesis came from both the TCR alpha and TCR beta constant segments. Library amplification involved two PCR steps, and the second step added sample barcodes and sequencing adapters. Sequencing of the libraries was done on either Illumina HiSeq 2500 (2x100 bp) or NovaSeq (2x150 bp). The authors' pipeline ran thus. Demultiplexing of reads and collapsing into UMI consensus sequences were performed with MIGEC, and V(D)J alignment was carried out with MiXCR. Vaccine-responding clonotypes were defined with edgeR using replicate PBMC samples, requiring FDR below 0.01 and a log2 fold change above 5 up to day 15. Each bulk clonotype was labeled CD4 or CD8 based on which sequenced repertoire, CD4 or CD8, contained the clonotype at higher abundance. The public reads were reprocessed in TCRdb via fastp at Q25 and MiXCR, keeping in-frame beta chains. Identical CDR3 proteins give one entry, which carries the most common genes and DNA. Here the V and J calls rest on TCRdb's processing, not on the authors' analysis. The table for this sample lists 350,000 to 450,000 distinct CDR3 sequences; more than 5.5% of them were counted only once. Together, the top ten hold roughly 15% of the sample.

The sequence came from a man aged 25-40 years who received the YFV17D yellow fever vaccine. The rearrangement combines TRBV25-1 with TRBJ2-5; no D segment can be confidently identified. The material was PBMCs, obtained 5 days after the yellow fever booster vaccination. The DNA reads TGTGCCAGCAGTGGTGGACAAGAGACCCAGTACTTC. It translates to CASSGGQETQYF.